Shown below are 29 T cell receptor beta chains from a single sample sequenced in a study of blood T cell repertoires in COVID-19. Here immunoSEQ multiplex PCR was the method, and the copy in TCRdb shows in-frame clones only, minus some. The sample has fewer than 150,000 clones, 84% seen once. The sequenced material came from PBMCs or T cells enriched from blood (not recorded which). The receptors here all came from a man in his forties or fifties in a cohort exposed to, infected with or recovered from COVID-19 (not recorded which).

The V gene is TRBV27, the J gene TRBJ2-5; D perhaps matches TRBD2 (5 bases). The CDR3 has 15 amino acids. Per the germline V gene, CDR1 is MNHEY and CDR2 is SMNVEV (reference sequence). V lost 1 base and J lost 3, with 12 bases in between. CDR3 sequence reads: CASSLLREREETQYF. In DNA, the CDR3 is TGTGCCAGCAGTTTATTGAGGGAGAGGGAAGAGACCCAGTACTTC.

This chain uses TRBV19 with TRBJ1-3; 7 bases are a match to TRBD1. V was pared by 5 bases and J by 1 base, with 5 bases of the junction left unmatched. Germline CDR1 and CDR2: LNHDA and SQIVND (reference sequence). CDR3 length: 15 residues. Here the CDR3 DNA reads TGTGCCAGTAGTGTCTCGGGACAGTCTGGAAACACCATATATTTT. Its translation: CASSVSGQSGNTIYF.

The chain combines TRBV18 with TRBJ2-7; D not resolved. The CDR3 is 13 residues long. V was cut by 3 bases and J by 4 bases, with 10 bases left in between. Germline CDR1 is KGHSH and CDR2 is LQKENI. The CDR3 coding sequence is TGTGCCAGCTCACCGCAACGGAGATACGAGCAGTACTTC. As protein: CASSPQRRYEQYF.

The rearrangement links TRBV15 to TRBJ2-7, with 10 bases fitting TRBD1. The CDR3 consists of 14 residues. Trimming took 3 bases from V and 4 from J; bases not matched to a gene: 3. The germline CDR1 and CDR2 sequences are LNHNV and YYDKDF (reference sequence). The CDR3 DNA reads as TGTGCCACCAGCAGCAGACAGGGGGCTTACGAGCAGTACTTC. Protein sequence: CATSSRQGAYEQYF.

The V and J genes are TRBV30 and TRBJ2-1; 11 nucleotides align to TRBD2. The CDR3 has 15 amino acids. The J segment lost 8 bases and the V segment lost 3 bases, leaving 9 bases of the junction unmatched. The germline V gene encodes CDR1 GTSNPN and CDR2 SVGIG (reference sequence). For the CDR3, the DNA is TGTGCCTGGAGCGCCGGACTAGCGGGTACGGATGAGCAGTTCTTC. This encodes CAWSAGLAGTDEQFF.

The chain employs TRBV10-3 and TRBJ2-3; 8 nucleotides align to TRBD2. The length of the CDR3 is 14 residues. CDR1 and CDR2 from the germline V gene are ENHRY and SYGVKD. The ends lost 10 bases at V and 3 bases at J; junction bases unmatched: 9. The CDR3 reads CATGGAPGTDTQYF. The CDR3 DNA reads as TGTGCCACCGGGGGGGCCCCGGGAACAGATACGCAGTATTTT.

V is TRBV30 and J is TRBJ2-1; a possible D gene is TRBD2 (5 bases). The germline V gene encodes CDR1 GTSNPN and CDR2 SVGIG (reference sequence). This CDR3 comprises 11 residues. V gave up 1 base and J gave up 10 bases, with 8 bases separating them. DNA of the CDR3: TGTGCCTGGAGTGCCTGGAGGGAGCAGTTCTTC. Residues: CAWSAWREQFF. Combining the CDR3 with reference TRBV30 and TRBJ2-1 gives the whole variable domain SQTIHQWPATLVQPVGSPLSLECTVEGTSNPNLYWYRQAAGRGLQLLFYSVGIGQISSEVPQNLSASRPQDRQFILSSKKLLLSDSGFYLCAWSAWREQFFGPGTRLTVL.

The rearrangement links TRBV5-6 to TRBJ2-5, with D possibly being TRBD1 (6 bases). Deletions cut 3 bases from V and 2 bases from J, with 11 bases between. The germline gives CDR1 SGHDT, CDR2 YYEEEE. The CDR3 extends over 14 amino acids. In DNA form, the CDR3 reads TGTGCCAGCAGCTCCCTGGACAGTCAAGAGACCCAGTACTTC. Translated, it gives CASSSLDSQETQYF.

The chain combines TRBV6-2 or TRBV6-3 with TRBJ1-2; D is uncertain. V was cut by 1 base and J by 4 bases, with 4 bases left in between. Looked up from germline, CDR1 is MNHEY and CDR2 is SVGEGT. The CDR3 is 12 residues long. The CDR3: CASSYFSYGYTF. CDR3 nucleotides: TGTGCCAGCAGTTACTTTAGCTATGGCTACACCTTC.

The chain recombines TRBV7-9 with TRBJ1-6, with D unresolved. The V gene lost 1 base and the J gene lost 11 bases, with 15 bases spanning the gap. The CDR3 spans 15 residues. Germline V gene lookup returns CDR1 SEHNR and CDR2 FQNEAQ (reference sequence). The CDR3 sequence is CASSLVGVEGTPLHF. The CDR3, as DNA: TGTGCCAGCAGCTTAGTCGGGGTGGAGGGTACACCCCTCCACTTT.

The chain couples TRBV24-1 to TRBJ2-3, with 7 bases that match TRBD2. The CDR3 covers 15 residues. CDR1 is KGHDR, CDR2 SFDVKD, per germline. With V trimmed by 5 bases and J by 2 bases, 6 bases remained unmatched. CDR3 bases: TGTGCCACCAGTGCGAGCGGGGCCCTCACAGATACGCAGTATTTT. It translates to CATSASGALTDTQYF.

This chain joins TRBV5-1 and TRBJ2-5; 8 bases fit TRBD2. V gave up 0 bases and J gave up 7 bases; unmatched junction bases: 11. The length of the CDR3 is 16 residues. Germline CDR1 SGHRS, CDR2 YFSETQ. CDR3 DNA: TGCGCCAGCAGCTTGGGGGCTAGCGGGCCCGCAGGGACCCAGTACTTC. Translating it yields CASSLGASGPAGTQYF.

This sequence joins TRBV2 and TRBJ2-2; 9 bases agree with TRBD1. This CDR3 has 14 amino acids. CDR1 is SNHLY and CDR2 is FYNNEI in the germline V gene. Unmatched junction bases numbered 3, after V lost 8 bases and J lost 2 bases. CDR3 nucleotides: TGTGCCAGCGGACAGGGGATAAACACCGGGGAGCTGTTTTTT. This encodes CASGQGINTGELFF.

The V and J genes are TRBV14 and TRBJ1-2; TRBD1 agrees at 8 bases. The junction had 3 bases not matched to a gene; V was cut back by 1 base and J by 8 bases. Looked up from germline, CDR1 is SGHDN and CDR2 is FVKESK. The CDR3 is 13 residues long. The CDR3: CASSQVRGRGYTF. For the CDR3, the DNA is TGTGCCAGCAGCCAAGTCAGGGGGCGAGGCTACACCTTC.

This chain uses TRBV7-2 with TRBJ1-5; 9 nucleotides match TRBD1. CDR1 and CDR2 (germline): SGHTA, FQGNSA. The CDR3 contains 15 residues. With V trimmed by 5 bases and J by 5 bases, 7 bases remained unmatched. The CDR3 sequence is CASSLSGQGYQPQHF. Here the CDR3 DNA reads TGTGCCAGCAGCCTCTCGGGACAGGGTTATCAGCCCCAGCATTTT.

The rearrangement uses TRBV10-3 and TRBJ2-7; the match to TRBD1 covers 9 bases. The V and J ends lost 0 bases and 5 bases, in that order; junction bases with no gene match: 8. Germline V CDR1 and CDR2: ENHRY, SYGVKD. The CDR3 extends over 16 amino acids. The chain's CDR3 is CAISESLGTGNHEQYF. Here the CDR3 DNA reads TGTGCCATCAGTGAGTCATTAGGGACAGGGAACCACGAGCAGTACTTC.

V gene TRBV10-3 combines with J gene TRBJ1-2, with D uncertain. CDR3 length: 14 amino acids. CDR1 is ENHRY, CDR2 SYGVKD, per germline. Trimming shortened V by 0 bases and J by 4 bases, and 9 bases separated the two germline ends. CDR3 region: CAISESEGPYGYTF. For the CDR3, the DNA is TGTGCCATCAGTGAGTCGGAGGGTCCCTATGGCTACACCTTC.

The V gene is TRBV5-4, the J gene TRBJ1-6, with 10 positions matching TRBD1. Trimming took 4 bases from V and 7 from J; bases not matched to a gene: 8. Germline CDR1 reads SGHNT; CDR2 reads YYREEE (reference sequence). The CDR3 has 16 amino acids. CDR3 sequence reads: CASSPGTGAQNSPLHF. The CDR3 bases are TGTGCCAGCAGCCCAGGGACAGGGGCGCAGAATTCACCCCTCCACTTT. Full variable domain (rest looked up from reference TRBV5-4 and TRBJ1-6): ETGVTQSPTHLIKTRGQQVTLRCSSQSGHNTVSWYQQALGQGPQFIFQYYREEENGRGNFPPRFSGLQFPNYSSELNVNALELDDSALYLCASSPGTGAQNSPLHFGNGTRLTVT.

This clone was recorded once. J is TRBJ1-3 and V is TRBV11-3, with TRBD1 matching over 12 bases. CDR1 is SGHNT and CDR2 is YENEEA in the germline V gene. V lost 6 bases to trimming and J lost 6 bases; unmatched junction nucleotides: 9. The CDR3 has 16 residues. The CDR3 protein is CASSFSGTGGENTIYF. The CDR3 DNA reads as TGTGCCAGCAGTTTCTCCGGGACAGGGGGCGAAAACACCATATATTTT. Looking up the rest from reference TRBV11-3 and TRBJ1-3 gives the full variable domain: EAGVVQSPRYKIIEKKQPVAFWCNPISGHNTLYWYLQNLGQGPELLIRYENEEAVDDSQLPKDRFSAERLKGVDSTLKIQPAELGDSAVYLCASSFSGTGGENTIYFGEGSWLTVV.

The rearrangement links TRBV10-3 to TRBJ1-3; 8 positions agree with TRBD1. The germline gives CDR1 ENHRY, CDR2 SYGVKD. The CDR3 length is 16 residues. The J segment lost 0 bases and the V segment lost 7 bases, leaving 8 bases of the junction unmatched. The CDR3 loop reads CAITTGGPNSGNTIYF. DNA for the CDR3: TGTGCCATCACAACAGGGGGTCCAAACTCTGGAAACACCATATATTTT.

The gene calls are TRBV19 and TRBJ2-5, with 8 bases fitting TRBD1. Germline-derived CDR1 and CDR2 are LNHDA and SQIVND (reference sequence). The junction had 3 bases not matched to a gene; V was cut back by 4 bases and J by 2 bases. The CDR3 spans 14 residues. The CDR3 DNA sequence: TGTGCCAGTAGTACATGGGACAGGCAAGAGACCCAGTACTTC. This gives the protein CASSTWDRQETQYF.

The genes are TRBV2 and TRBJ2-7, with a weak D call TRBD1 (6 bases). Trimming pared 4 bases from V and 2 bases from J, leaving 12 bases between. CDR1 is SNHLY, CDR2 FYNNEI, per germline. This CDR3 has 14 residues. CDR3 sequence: CASSGSDRAYEQYF. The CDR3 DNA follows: TGTGCCAGCAGTGGGTCGGACAGAGCCTACGAGCAGTACTTC.

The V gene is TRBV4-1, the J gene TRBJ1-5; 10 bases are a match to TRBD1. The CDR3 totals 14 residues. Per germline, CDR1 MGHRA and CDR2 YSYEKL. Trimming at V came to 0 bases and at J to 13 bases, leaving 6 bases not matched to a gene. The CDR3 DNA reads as TGCGCCAGCAGCCAAGAGGCGACAGGGGGCGAACAGCATTTT. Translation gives CASSQEATGGEQHF.

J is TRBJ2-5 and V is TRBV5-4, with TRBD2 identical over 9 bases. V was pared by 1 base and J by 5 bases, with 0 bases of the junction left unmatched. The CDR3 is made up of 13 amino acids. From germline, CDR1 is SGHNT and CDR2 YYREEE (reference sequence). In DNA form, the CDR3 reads TGTGCCAGCAGCTTGAGCGGGAGGGAGACCCAGTACTTC. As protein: CASSLSGRETQYF.

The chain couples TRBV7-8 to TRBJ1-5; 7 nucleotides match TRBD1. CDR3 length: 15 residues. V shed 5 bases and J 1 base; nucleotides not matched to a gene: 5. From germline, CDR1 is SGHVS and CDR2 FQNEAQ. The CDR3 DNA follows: TGTGCCAGCAGCCCCGGGACAGTAAGCAATCAGCCCCAGCATTTT. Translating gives CASSPGTVSNQPQHF.

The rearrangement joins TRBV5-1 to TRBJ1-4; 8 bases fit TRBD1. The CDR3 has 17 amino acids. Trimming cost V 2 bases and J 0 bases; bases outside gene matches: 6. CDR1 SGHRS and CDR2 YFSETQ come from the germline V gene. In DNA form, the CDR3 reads TGCGCCAGCAGCTTAGGACAGGGCCTCACAACTAATGAAAAACTGTTTTTT. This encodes CASSLGQGLTTNEKLFF.

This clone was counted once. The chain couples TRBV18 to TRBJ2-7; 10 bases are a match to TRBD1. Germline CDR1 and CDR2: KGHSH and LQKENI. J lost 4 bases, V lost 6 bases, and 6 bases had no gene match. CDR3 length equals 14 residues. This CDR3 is CASSTGTGVYEQYF. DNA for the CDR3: TGTGCCAGCTCTACCGGGACAGGGGTTTACGAGCAGTACTTC.

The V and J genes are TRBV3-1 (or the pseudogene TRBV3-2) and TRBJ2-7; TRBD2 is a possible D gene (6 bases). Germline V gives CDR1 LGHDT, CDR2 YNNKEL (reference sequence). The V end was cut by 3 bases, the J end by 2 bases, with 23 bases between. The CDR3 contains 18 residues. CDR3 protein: CASSQGPPGLPRPYEQYF. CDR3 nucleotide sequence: TGTGCCAGCAGCCAGGGACCCCCGGGACTGCCCAGACCCTACGAGCAGTACTTC.

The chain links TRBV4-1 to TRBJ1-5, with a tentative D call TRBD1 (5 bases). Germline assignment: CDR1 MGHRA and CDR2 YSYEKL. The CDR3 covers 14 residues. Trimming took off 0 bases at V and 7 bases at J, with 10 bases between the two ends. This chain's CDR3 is CASSQDRGSQPQHF. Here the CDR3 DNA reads TGCGCCAGCAGCCAAGATAGGGGCTCCCAGCCCCAGCATTTT.